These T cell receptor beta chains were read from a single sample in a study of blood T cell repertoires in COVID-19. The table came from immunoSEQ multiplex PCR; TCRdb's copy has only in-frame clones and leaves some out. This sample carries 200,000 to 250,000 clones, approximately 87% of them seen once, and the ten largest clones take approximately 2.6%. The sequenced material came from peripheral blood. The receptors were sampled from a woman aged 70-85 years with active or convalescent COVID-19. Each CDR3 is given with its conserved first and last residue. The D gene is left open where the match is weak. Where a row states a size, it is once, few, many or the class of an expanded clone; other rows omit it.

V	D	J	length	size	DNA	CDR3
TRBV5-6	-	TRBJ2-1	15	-	TGTGCCAGCAGCCAAGCGACAGGTTTCCGAGACGAGCAGTTCTTC	CASSQATGFRDEQFF
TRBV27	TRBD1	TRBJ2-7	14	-	TGTGCCAGCCGAACCGGGACAGGGACGGGTGAGCAGTACTTC	CASRTGTGTGEQYF
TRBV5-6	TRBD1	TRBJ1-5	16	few	TGTGCCAGCAGCCTCCCGTGGGGGACAGAGTATCAGCCCCAGCATTTT	CASSLPWGTEYQPQHF
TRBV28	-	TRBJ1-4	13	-	TGTGCCAGCAGTTTGGAGCCGAGCGAAAAACTGTTTTTT	CASSLEPSEKLFF
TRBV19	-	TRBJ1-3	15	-	TGTGCCAGTACGGAAGGACTAAGCTCTGGAAACACCATATATTTT	CASTEGLSSGNTIYF
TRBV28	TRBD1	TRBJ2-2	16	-	TGTGCCAGCAGTTCCCGAGACAGGGGGCGGGCCGGGGAGCTGTTTTTT	CASSSRDRGRAGELFF
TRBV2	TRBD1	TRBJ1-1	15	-	TGTGCCAGCACCCGGGACAGGGGGTCGGACACTGAAGCTTTCTTT	CASTRDRGSDTEAFF
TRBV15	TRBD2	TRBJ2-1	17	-	TGTGCCACCAGCAGCGCGTACCTAGCGGCCCTACGTAATGAGCAGTTCTTC	CATSSAYLAALRNEQFF
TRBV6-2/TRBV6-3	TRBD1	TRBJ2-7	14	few	TGTGCCAGCAGTTATAAACAGGGGGCGTGGGAGCAGTACTTC	CASSYKQGAWEQYF
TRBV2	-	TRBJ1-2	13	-	TGTGCCAGCAGTGAGTGGACACTCTATGGCTACACCTTC	CASSEWTLYGYTF
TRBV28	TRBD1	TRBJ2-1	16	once	TGTGCCAGCAGCCTTTGGACCTCGGGACAGGGCAATGAGCAGTTCTTC	CASSLWTSGQGNEQFF
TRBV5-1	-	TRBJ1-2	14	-	TGCGCCAGCAGCCTCCGGGACAATAACTATGGCTACACCTTC	CASSLRDNNYGYTF
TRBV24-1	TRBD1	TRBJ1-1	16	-	TGTGCCACCAGTGGGACAGGGGACGAATCGAACACTGAAGCTTTCTTT	CATSGTGDESNTEAFF
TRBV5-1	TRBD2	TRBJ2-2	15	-	TGCGCCAGCAGCGAGGGCCGGGGGGATACCGGGGAGCTGTTTTTT	CASSEGRGDTGELFF
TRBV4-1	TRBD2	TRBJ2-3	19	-	TGCGCCAGCAGCCAAGAGGGACTAGCGGGGGGCGGGAGCACAGATACGCAGTATTTT	CASSQEGLAGGGSTDTQYF
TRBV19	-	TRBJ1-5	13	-	TGTGCCAGTAGTACGGGCGGCGGGCAGCCCCAGCATTTT	CASSTGGGQPQHF
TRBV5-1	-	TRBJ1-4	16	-	TGCGCCAGCAGCCCTCAGGGGCTGGCAACTAATGAAAAACTGTTTTTT	CASSPQGLATNEKLFF
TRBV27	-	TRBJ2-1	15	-	TGTGCCAGCAGTTTAGACACGGGGGGCCGTGGAGAGCAGTTCTTC	CASSLDTGGRGEQFF
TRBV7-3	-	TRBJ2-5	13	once	TGTGCCAGCAGCTTGGGACTTCAGGAGACCCAGTACTTC	CASSLGLQETQYF
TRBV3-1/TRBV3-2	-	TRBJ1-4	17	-	TGTGCCAGCGGAGGTAGATGGGTTCGAGCGACTAATGAAAAACTGTTTTTT	CASGGRWVRATNEKLFF
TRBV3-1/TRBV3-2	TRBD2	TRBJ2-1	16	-	TGTGCCAGCAGCCAAGGAGCCGGGGCCAGCGGGAGGTCGGAGTTCTTC	CASSQGAGASGRSEFF
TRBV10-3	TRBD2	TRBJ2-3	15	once	TGTGCCATCAGTGACGAAGGCGGGGGGGCAGATACGCAGTATTTT	CAISDEGGGADTQYF
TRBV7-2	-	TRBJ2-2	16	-	TGTGCCAGCAGCTTGCAACAGATCACGAACACCGGGGAGCTGTTTTTT	CASSLQQITNTGELFF
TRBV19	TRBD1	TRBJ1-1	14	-	TGTGCCAGTAGTACCCTTGCAGGGGGCGTTGGAGCTTTCTTT	CASSTLAGGVGAFF
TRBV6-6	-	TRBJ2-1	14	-	TGTGCCATTTCGGACAGCCCGATAGGGAATGAGCAGTTCTTC	CAISDSPIGNEQFF
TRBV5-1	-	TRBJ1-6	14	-	TGCGCCAGCAGCTTGACCGCCGGGAATTCACCCCTCCACTTT	CASSLTAGNSPLHF
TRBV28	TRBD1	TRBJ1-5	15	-	TGTGCCAGCAGTTTAAGTCAGGGGGCTTACCAGCCCCAGCATTTT	CASSLSQGAYQPQHF
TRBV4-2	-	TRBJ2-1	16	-	TGTGCCAGCAGCCAAGATACTCCCCCCACCTACAATGAGCAGTTCTTC	CASSQDTPPTYNEQFF
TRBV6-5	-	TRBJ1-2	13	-	TGTGCCAGCAGTTACTTATCTAACTATGGCTACACCTTC	CASSYLSNYGYTF
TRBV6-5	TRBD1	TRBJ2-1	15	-	TGTGCCAGCAGTTTCCGGGACAGGGGGGGACATGAGCAGTTCTTC	CASSFRDRGGHEQFF
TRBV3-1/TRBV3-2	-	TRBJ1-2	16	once	TGTGCCAGCAGCCAATTTCTACAGGGTGGTAACTATGGCTACACCTTC	CASSQFLQGGNYGYTF
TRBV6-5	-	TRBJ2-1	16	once	TGTGCCAGCAGTTACTCCCTCGTGGACAGTTACAATGAGCAGTTCTTC	CASSYSLVDSYNEQFF
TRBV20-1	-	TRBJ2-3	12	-	TGCAGTGCTAGTACTAGTGGAGATACGCAGTATTTT	CSASTSGDTQYF